This TCR beta chain was observed in a study of blood T cell repertoires in COVID-19. This clone was seen more than once but under ten times. Profiled with immunoSEQ multiplex PCR; TCRdb holds only in-frame clones, not every one. The sample lists 150,000 to 200,000 clones, roughly 84% occurring once. Participants had their cohort set by participant-reported clinical history. The J segment lost 8 bases and the V segment lost 4 bases, leaving 10 bases of the junction unmatched. The CDR3 runs to 15 residues. The V gene's germline CDR1 is SGHAT and CDR2 FQNNGV. The specimen sequenced was PBMCs or T cells enriched from blood (not recorded which). The sequence came from a man between 60 and 70 years old who had recovered from COVID-19. This chain connects TRBV11-2 to TRBJ2-1; 8 bases agree with TRBD1. The CDR3: CASSSDRGGIHEQFF. The CDR3 DNA reads TGTGCCAGCAGCTCCGACAGGGGAGGAATCCATGAGCAGTTCTTC.